The clone carrying this T cell receptor (beta chain) appeared a single time. Profiling relied on immunoSEQ multiplex PCR, and the TCRdb table lists in-frame clones only, not all of them. The sample has approximately 93,000 clones, about 74% seen once. The data stem from a study of blood T cell repertoires in COVID-19. This CDR3 spans 17 amino acids. V was shortened by 8 bases and J by 6 bases, with 28 bases between the two germline ends. Germline-derived CDR1 and CDR2 are MNHEY and SMNVEV (reference sequence). The sample comprised peripheral blood. This rearrangement joins TRBV27 to TRBJ1-1, with D perhaps TRBD1 (6 bases). This receptor was taken from a man in his 70s with COVID-19, enrolled during active disease. The CDR3 reads CASRSGGLVGVFAEAFF. The DNA of the CDR3 is TGTGCCAGCCGGAGCGGGGGCCTGGTTGGAGTTTTTGCTGAAGCTTTCTTT.